Below, 23 T cell receptor beta chains from the same sample are listed, as sequenced in a study of T cells after yellow fever vaccination. TCRdb re-called the 5' RACE reads through MiXCR, storing one row per CDR3 protein. This table holds approximately 58,000 distinct CDR3 sequences, 5.7% found once. The source was PBMCs, either bulk or a sorted T-cell subset (CD4+, CD8+, memory, or dextramer-sorted; not recorded which), collected on the day of the yellow fever booster vaccination. The source of these receptors is a man in his late teens or twenties who received the YFV17D yellow fever vaccine.

This clonotype was counted ten times or more. This chain joins TRBV20-1 and TRBJ2-3, with 14 bases that match TRBD2. The length of the CDR3 is 16 residues. The germline V gene encodes CDR1 DFQATT and CDR2 SNEGSKA (reference sequence). The ends lost 0 bases at V and 1 base at J; junction bases unmatched: 0. The CDR3 nucleotides are TGCAGTGCTAGAGAGGGACTAGCGGGGGGCACAGATACGCAGTATTTT. This gives the protein CSAREGLAGGTDTQYF.

This clonotype has at least ten counts. The rearrangement uses TRBV6-5 and TRBJ2-1; tentatively, D is TRBD1 or TRBD2 (6 bases each). CDR1 and CDR2 (germline): MNHEY, SVGAGI. This CDR3 has 14 residues. The V and J ends lost 6 bases and 3 bases respectively, with 12 bases between them. CDR3 amino acids: CASSHRGHYNEQFF. The CDR3 DNA reads TGTGCCAGCAGCCACCGGGGGCACTACAATGAGCAGTTCTTC.

This clonotype was seen many times. The chain combines TRBV4-1 with TRBJ1-2; TRBD1 might be the D (5 bases). CDR1 is MGHRA, CDR2 YSYEKL, per germline. V was shortened by 5 bases and J by 4 bases, with 17 bases between the two germline ends. The CDR3 spans 15 residues. CDR3 loop: CASSSSLGDSYGYTF. The CDR3 coding sequence is TGCGCCAGCAGCTCCTCCCTAGGGGACTCCTATGGCTACACCTTC.

This clonotype occurred a few times. V usage is TRBV4-1 and J usage is TRBJ2-2, with 8 bases that match TRBD1. V lost 4 bases to trimming and J lost 3 bases; unmatched junction nucleotides: 4. Germline V lookup: CDR1 MGHRA, CDR2 YSYEKL. The CDR3 runs 15 residues. CDR3 sequence: CASSLHRGDTGELFF. For the CDR3, the DNA is TGCGCCAGCAGCCTGCACAGGGGGGACACCGGGGAGCTGTTTTTT.

This clonotype was recorded many times. V usage is TRBV14 and J usage is TRBJ2-1; D is undetermined. Germline CDR1 and CDR2: SGHDN and FVKESK. V shed 5 bases and J shed 3 bases, with 2 bases lying between them. The CDR3 loop spans 11 amino acids. The CDR3 sequence: CASSSYNEQFF. The CDR3 nucleotides read TGTGCCAGCAGCAGCTACAATGAGCAGTTCTTC.

In its sample, this clonotype was seen a few times. The rearrangement uses TRBV3-2 and TRBJ2-1; the table assigns TRBD1, which was not confirmed against the DNA. TRBV3-2 is reported as a pseudogene. The CDR3 is made up of 16 amino acids. CDR3 DNA sequence: TGTGCCAGCAGCCAAGATTTCCACCCTCTCCCCAATGAGCAGTTCTTC. Protein product: CASSQDFHPLPNEQFF.

This clonotype was seen a few times. The CDR3 region is CASSVDDRYYGYTF. CDR3 in DNA: TGTGCCAGCAGCGTAGACGACCGATACTATGGCTACACCTTC. This sequence joins TRBV9 and TRBJ1-2, with D uncertain. From germline, CDR1 is SGDLS and CDR2 YYNGEE. V was pared by 0 bases and J by 3 bases, with 9 bases between. The CDR3 length is 14 residues.

This clonotype appeared a few times. The J gene is TRBJ2-3, the V gene TRBV27; D is possibly TRBD2 (6 bases). V lost 3 bases and J 8 bases, leaving 6 bases between the germline ends. CDR3 length equals 11 residues. The germline V gene has CDR1 MNHEY and CDR2 SMNVEV (reference sequence). The DNA of the CDR3 is TGTGCCAGCAGTTTCGGGGGTACGCAGTATTTT. It codes for CASSFGGTQYF.

The sample holds many counts of this clonotype. Here the CDR3 reads CASSYARGYTEAFF. The CDR3 nucleotides are TGTGCCAGCAGTTACGCCAGGGGATACACTGAAGCTTTCTTT. The chain couples TRBV6-5 to TRBJ1-1; D possibly corresponds to TRBD1 (6 bases). CDR3 length: 14 residues. Trimming took 2 bases from V and 3 from J, leaving 10 bases between them. Germline V gene sequence: CDR1 MNHEY, CDR2 SVGAGI.

The rearrangement links TRBV11-2 to TRBJ1-6, with TRBD1 as a possible D gene (6 bases). The CDR3 sequence is 15 residues long. Germline CDR1 reads SGHAT; CDR2 reads FQNNGV. V was clipped by 5 bases and J by 9 bases, with 17 bases between them. The CDR3 DNA sequence: TGTGCCAGCAGCCAAACCCCGGGGGCCGGTTCACCCCTCCACTTT. Protein sequence: CASSQTPGAGSPLHF. The whole variable domain, filled in from reference TRBV11-2 and TRBJ1-6, reads EAGVAQSPRYKIIEKRQSVAFWCNPISGHATLYWYQQILGQGPKLLIQFQNNGVVDDSQLPKDRFSAERLKGVDSTLKIQPAKLEDSAVYLCASSQTPGAGSPLHFGNGTRLTVT.

This clonotype has at least ten counts. The chain uses TRBV20-1 and TRBJ2-1; the D gene is possibly TRBD1 (5 bases). The CDR3 totals 12 residues. Germline CDR1 and CDR2: DFQATT and SNEGSKA (reference sequence). V lost 6 bases, J lost 10 bases, and 16 bases lay in between. DNA of the CDR3: TGCAGTGCCACTTCAGGGCGTGAGGAGCAGTTCTTC. This sequence encodes CSATSGREEQFF.

V and J are TRBV11-2 and TRBJ2-3, with 8 bases fitting TRBD2. J was trimmed by 0 bases and V by 2 bases; bases with no gene match: 4. Germline CDR1 and CDR2: SGHAT and FQNNGV. This CDR3 spans 16 amino acids. The CDR3 is CASSLNRGGSTDTQYF. The CDR3, as DNA: TGTGCCAGCAGCTTAAATCGGGGGGGGAGCACAGATACGCAGTATTTT.

The V and J genes are TRBV6-2 or TRBV6-3 and TRBJ1-1, with D possibly matching TRBD1 (6 bases). The CDR3 length is 15 residues. The V end was cut by 7 bases, the J end by 4 bases, with 19 bases between. The V gene's germline CDR1 is MNHEY and CDR2 SVGEGT. The CDR3 nucleotides are TGTGCCAGCATGAGCCCACAGGGTTGGCGCACTGAAGCTTTCTTT. Its translation: CASMSPQGWRTEAFF.

Notes on this clonotype: A much larger clone differs by one base, so this may be a read error. CDR3 in amino acids: CASRVNYEHYF. CDR3 nucleotides: TGTGCCAGCAGGGTAAACTACGAGCATTACTTC. V usage is TRBV12-3 or TRBV12-4 and J usage is TRBJ2-7; D ambiguous. The CDR3 spans 11 residues.

This clonotype was counted at least ten times. J is TRBJ2-1 and V is TRBV6-2 or TRBV6-3; D call uncertain. V lost 0 bases and J 5 bases, leaving 2 bases between the germline ends. This CDR3 comprises 12 residues. Germline V gives CDR1 MNHEY, CDR2 SVGEGT. CDR3 in amino acids: CASSYSDNEQFF. CDR3 sequence (DNA): TGTGCCAGCAGTTACTCGGACAATGAGCAGTTCTTC.

This clonotype has a handful of counts. The gene calls are TRBV9 and TRBJ2-5; 7 bases match TRBD2. The CDR3 spans 15 residues. Germline V gives CDR1 SGDLS, CDR2 YYNGEE. J lost 5 bases, V lost 0 bases, and 7 bases had no gene match. DNA of the CDR3: TGTGCCAGCAGCGTAGACCCGGGACTAAGTGAGACCCAGTACTTC. Translation: CASSVDPGLSETQYF.

This clonotype was observed a handful of times. The chain joins TRBV11-2 to TRBJ2-3; D is unresolved. V lost 2 bases to trimming and J lost 2 bases, with 17 bases between them. Per germline, CDR1 SGHAT and CDR2 FQNNGV. The CDR3 has 17 residues. In DNA form, the CDR3 reads TGTGCCAGCAGCTTAAAGAATGGTGTCATGATCACAGATACGCAGTATTTT. Translated: CASSLKNGVMITDTQYF. Drawing the rest from reference TRBV11-2 and TRBJ2-3, the complete variable domain is EAGVAQSPRYKIIEKRQSVAFWCNPISGHATLYWYQQILGQGPKLLIQFQNNGVVDDSQLPKDRFSAERLKGVDSTLKIQPAKLEDSAVYLCASSLKNGVMITDTQYFGPGTRLTVL.

This clonotype was seen repeatedly, ten times or more. J is TRBJ2-5 and V is TRBV20-1; perhaps D is TRBD1 or TRBD2 (6 bases each). Trimming pared 1 base from V and 1 base from J, leaving 10 bases between. Per germline, CDR1 DFQATT and CDR2 SNEGSKA (reference sequence). The CDR3 is 14 amino acids. The CDR3 spells CSARGGGLQETQYF. In DNA form, the CDR3 reads TGCAGTGCTAGAGGTGGGGGGCTCCAAGAGACCCAGTACTTC.

This chain joins TRBV27 and TRBJ2-1; maybe TRBD2 (7 bases). CDR3 length: 16 residues. The germline V and J ends were trimmed by 2 bases and 5 bases, with 16 bases remaining between them. The germline V gene encodes CDR1 MNHEY and CDR2 SMNVEV (reference sequence). CDR3 protein: CASSLRGGVADNEQFF. CDR3 in DNA: TGTGCCAGCAGTTTAAGGGGGGGTGTAGCAGACAATGAGCAGTTCTTC.

This clonotype appeared many times. This chain uses TRBV4-3 with TRBJ1-4; D uncertain. Germline CDR1 and CDR2: LGHNA and YSLEER. V was pared by 1 base and J by 1 base, with 13 bases between. This CDR3 region has 17 residues. The CDR3 here is CASSQGAYSETNEKLFF. The CDR3 nucleotides read TGCGCCAGCAGCCAAGGAGCCTACTCCGAAACTAATGAAAAACTGTTTTTT.

This clonotype appeared many times. The chain is built from TRBV27 and TRBJ1-6; maybe TRBD1 (5 bases). This CDR3 spans 15 amino acids. V lost 1 base and J lost 10, with 14 bases in between. Germline V CDR1 and CDR2: MNHEY, SMNVEV (reference sequence). The CDR3 spells CASSLFLLAGSPLHF. In DNA, the CDR3 is TGTGCCAGCAGTTTATTTTTATTGGCAGGGTCACCCCTCCACTTT.

This clonotype turned up a few times. The rearrangement joins TRBV12-3 or TRBV12-4 to TRBJ1-2, with D possibly being TRBD1 (6 bases). This CDR3 has 17 amino acids. V lost 3 bases to trimming and J lost 3 bases, with 20 bases between them. The CDR3 DNA is TGTGCCAGCAGTTTCCTGCCCGCTCCACAGGGACACTATGGCTACACCTTC. This sequence encodes CASSFLPAPQGHYGYTF.

Regarding this clonotype: The conserved phenylalanine or tryptophan is not found at the CDR3 terminus, so this likely reflects a read error. V and J are TRBV7-9 and TRBJ1-4; 8 nucleotides align to TRBD1. CDR3 length: 16 residues. V shed 6 bases, J shed 6 bases, and the junction held 12 bases outside the gene matches. CDR1 and CDR2 from the germline V gene are SEHNR and FQNEAQ (reference sequence). The CDR3 bases are TGTGCCAGCAGTCCGACCGAGACAGGGGCGGATGAAAAACTGTTTATT. Translating it yields CASSPTETGADEKLFI.